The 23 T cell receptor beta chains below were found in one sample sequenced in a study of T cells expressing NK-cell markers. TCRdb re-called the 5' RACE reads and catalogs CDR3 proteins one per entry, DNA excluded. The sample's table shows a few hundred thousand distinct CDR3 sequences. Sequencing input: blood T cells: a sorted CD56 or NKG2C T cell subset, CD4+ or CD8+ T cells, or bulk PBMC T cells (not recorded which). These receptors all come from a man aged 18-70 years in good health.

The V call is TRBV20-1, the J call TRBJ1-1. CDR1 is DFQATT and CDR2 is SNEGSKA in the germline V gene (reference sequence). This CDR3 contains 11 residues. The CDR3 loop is CSAGEVTEAFF.

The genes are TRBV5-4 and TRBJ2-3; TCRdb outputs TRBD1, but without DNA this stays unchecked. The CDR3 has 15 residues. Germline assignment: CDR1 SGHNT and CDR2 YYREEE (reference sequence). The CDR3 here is CASTRGGGSTDTQYF.

CDR3 loop: CASSPSRGSPYEQYF. The chain carries TRBV6-1 and TRBJ2-7; there is no DNA to check the TCRdb D call of TRBD2. Per the germline V gene, CDR1 is MNHNS and CDR2 is SASEGT. The CDR3 loop spans 15 amino acids.

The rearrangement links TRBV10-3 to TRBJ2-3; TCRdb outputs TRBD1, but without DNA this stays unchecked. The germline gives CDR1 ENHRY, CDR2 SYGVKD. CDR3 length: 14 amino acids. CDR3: CAISEGSGGATQYF.

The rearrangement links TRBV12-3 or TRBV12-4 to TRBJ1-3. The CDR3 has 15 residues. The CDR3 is CASSLRVNSGNTIYF.

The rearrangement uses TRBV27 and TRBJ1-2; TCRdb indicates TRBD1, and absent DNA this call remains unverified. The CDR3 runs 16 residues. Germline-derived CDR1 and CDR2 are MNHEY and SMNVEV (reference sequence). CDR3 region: CASSPGTGVSVYGYTF.

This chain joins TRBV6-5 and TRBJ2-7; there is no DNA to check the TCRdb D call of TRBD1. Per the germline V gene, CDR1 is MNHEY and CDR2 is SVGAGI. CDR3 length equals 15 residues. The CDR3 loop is CASSYSGGQGYEQYF.

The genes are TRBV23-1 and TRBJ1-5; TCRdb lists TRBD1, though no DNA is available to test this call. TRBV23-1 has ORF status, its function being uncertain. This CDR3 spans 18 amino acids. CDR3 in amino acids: CASRGSPPAAYSNQPQHF.

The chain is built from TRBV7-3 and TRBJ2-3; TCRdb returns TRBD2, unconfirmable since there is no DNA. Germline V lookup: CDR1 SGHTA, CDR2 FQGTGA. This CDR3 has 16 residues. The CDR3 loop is CASSQAGGHGTDTQYF.

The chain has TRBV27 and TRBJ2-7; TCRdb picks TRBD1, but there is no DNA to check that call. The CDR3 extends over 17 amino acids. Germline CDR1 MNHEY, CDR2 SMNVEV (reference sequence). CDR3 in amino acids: CASGPATGAPGQSEQYF.

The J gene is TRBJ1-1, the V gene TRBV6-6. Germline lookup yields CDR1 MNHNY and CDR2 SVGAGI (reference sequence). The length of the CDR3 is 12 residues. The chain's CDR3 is CASSGSFTEAFF.

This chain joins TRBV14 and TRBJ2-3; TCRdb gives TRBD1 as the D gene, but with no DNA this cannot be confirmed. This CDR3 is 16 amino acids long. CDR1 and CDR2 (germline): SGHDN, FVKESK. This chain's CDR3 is CASSLTGQGNTDTQYF.

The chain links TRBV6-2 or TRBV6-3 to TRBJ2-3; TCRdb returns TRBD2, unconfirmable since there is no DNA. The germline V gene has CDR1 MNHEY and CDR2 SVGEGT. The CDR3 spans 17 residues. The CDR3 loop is CASSQGLAGGLVDTQYF.

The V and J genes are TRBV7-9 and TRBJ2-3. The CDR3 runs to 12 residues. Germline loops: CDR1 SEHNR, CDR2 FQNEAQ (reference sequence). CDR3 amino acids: CASSLEHGSQYF. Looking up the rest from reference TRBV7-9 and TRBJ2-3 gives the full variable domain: DTGVSQNPRHKITKRGQNVTFRCDPISEHNRLYWYRQTLGQGPEFLTYFQNEAQLEKSRLLSDRFSAERPKGSFSTLEIQRTEQGDSAMYLCASSLEHGSQYFGPGTRLTVL.

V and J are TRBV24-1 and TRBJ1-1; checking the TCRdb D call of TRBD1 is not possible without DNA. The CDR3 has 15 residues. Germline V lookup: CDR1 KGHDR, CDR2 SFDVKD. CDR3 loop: CATSDPNRGAGEAFF.

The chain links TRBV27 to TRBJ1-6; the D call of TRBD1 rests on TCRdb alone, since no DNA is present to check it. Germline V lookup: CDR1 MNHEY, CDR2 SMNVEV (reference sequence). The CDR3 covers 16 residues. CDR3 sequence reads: CASSLSSRGGNSPLHF.

CDR3 sequence: CASSYSGTRVGDEQFF. V and J are TRBV6-5 and TRBJ2-1; TCRdb's assignment of TRBD2 cannot be checked, as there is no DNA. The CDR3 extends over 16 amino acids. Germline V gives CDR1 MNHEY, CDR2 SVGAGI.

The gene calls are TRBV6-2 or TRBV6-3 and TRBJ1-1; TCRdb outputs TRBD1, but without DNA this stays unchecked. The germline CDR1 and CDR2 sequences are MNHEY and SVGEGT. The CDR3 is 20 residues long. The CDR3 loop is CASSYYGFGADRGRDTEAFF.

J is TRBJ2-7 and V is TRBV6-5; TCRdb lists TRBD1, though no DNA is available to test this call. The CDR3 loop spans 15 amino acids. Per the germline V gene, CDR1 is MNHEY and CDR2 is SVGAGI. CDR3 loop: CASSSRGGGANEQYF.

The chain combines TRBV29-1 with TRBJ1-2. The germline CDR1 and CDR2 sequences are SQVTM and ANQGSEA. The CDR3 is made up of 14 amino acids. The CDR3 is CSVVRTDGPAGYTF.

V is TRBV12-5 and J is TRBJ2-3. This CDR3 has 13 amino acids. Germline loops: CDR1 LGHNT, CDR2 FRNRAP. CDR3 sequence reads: CASGVGGTDTQYF.

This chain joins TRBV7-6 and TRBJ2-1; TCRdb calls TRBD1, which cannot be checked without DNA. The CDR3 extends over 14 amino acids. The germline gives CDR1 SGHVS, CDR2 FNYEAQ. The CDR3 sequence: CASSLGNRDGEQFF.

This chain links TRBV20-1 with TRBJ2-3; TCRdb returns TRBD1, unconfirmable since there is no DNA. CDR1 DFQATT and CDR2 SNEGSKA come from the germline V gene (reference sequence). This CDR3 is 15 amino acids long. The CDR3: CSASLQGKRADTQYF.